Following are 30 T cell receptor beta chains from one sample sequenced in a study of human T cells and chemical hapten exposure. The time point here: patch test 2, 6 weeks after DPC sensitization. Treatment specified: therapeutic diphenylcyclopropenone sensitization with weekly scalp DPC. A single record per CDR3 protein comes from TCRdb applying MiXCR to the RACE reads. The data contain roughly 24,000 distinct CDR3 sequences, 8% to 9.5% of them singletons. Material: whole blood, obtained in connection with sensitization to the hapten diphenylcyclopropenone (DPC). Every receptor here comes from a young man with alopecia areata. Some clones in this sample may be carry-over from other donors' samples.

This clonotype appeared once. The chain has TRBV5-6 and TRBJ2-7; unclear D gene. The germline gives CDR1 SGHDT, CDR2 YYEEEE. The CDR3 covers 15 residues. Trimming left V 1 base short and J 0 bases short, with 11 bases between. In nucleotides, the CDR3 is TGTGCCAGCAGCTTGATGGGCCAAAGCTCCTACGAGCAGTACTTC. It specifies CASSLMGQSSYEQYF.

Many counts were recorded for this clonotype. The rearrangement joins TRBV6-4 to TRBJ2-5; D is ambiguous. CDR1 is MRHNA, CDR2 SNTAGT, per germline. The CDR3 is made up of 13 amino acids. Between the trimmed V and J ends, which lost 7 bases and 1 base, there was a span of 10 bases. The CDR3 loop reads CASMAELQETQYF. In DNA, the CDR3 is TGTGCCAGCATGGCAGAACTCCAAGAGACCCAGTACTTC.

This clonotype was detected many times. The CDR3 DNA follows: TGTGCCAGCAGTCGGGACGGGCAGACCCAGTACTTC. Its protein product is CASSRDGQTQYF. V usage is TRBV12-3 or TRBV12-4 and J usage is TRBJ2-5, with D perhaps given as TRBD1 or TRBD2 (5 bases each). The CDR3 totals 12 residues. V dropped 5 bases and J dropped 6 bases, with 10 bases sitting between them.

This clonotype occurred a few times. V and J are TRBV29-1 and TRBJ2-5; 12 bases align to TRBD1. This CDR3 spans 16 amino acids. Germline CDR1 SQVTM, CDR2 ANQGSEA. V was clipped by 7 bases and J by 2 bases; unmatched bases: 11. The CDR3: CSASGTGGGGQETQYF. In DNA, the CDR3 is TGCAGCGCCTCCGGGACAGGGGGCGGAGGGCAAGAGACCCAGTACTTC.

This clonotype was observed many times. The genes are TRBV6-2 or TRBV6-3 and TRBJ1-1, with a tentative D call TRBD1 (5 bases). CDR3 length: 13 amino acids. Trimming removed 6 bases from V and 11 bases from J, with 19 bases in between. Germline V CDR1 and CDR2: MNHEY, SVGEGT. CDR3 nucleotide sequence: TGTGCCAGCAGCCTTGAACACAGGCTTACGGCTTTCTTT. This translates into CASSLEHRLTAFF.

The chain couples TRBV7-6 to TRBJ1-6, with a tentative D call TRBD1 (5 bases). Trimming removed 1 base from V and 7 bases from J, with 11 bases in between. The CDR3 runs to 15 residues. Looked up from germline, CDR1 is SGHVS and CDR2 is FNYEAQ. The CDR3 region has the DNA TGTGCCAGCAGCTTAGTTCCGGGGGGAAATTCACCCCTCCACTTT. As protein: CASSLVPGGNSPLHF.

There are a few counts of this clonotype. Here the CDR3 DNA reads TGCAGTGCTAGAGGGGGCGGAAGCACAGATACGCAGTATTTT. This sequence encodes CSARGGGSTDTQYF. The chain has TRBV20-1 and TRBJ2-3, with D tentatively TRBD1 (5 bases). CDR3 length: 14 residues. CDR1 and CDR2 from the germline V gene are DFQATT and SNEGSKA (reference sequence). Trimming pared 1 base from V and 0 bases from J, leaving 8 bases between.

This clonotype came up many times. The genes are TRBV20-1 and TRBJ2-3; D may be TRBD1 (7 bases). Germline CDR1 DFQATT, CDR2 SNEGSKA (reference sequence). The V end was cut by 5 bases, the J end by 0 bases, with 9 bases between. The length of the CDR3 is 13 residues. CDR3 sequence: CSAPGGSTDTQYF. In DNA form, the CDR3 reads TGCAGTGCTCCAGGGGGGAGCACAGATACGCAGTATTTT.

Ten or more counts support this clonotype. CDR3 in amino acids: CASSQGTGGRYEQYF. Here the CDR3 DNA reads TGTGCCAGCAGCCAGGGGACAGGGGGCCGCTACGAGCAGTACTTC. This rearrangement joins TRBV3-1 to TRBJ2-7; 12 bases align to TRBD1. With 3 bases clipped from V and 3 bases from J, the junction kept 3 bases outside the gene matches. Per germline, CDR1 LGHDT and CDR2 YNNKEL (reference sequence). This CDR3 is built from 15 residues.

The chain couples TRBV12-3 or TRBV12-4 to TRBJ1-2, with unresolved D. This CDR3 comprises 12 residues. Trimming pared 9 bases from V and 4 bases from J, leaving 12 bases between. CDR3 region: CASRVIGYGYTF. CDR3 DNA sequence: TGTGCCAGTAGGGTAATTGGCTATGGCTACACCTTC.

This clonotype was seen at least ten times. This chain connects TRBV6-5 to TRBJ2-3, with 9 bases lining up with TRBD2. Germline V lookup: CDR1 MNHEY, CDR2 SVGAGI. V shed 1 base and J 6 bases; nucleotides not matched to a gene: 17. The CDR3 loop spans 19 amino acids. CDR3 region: CASSYFGGGRALQPDTQYF. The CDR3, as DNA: TGTGCCAGCAGTTACTTCGGGGGCGGGAGGGCCCTTCAACCCGATACGCAGTATTTT.

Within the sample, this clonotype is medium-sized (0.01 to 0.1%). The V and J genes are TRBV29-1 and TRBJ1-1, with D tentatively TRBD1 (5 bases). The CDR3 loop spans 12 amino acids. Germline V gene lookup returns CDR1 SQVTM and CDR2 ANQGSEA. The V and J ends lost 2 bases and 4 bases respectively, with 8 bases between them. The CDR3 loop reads CSVEPGRTEAFF. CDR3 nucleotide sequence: TGCAGCGTTGAACCGGGGCGCACTGAAGCTTTCTTT.

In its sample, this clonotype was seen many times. CDR3 sequence: CASGPEQYF. The CDR3 nucleotides are TGTGCCAGCGGGCCTGAGCAGTACTTC. J is TRBJ2-7 and V is TRBV6-2 or TRBV6-3; D remains ambiguous. There are 9 residues in the CDR3. V lost 8 bases, J lost 7 bases, and 6 bases lay in between. Looked up from germline, CDR1 is MNHEY and CDR2 is SVGEGT.

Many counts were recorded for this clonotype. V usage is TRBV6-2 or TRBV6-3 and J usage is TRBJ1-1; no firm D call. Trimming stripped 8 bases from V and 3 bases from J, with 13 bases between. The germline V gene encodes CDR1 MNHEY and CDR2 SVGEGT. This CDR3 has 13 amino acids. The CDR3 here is CASSREVDTEAFF. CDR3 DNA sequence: TGTGCCAGCTCACGAGAGGTTGACACTGAAGCTTTCTTT.

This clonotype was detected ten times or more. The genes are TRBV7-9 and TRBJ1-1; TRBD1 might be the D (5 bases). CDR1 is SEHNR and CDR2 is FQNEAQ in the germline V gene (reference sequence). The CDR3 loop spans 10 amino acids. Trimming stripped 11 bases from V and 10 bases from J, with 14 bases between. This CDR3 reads CAAGVGGAFF. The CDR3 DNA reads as TGTGCCGCGGGGGTTGGTGGAGCTTTCTTT.

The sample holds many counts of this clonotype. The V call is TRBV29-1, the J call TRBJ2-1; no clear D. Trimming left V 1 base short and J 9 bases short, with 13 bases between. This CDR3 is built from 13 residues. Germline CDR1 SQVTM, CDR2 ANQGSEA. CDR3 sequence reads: CSVEVSGDGEQFF. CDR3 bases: TGCAGCGTTGAAGTGTCTGGGGATGGTGAGCAGTTCTTC.

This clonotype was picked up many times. CDR3 nucleotides: TGTGCCAGCAGTGAGCTAGCGGGAGACTACAATGAGCAGTTCTTC. It translates to CASSELAGDYNEQFF. The chain employs TRBV2 and TRBJ2-1; 10 bases are shared with TRBD2. The CDR3 consists of 15 residues. From germline, CDR1 is SNHLY and CDR2 FYNNEI. V gave up 3 bases and J gave up 3 bases; unmatched junction bases: 2.

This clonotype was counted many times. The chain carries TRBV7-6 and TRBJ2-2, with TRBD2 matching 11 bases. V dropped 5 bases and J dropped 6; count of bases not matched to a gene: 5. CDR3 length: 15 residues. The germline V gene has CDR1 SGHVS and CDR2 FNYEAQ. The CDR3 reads CASSLGTSGSGELFF. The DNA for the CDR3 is TGTGCCAGCAGCCTGGGGACTAGCGGTTCCGGGGAGCTGTTTTTT.

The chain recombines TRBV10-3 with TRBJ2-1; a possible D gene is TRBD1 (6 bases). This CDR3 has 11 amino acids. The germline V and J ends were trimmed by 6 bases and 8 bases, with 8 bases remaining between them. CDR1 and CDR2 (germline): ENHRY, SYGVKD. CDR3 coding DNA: TGTGCCATCAGGGGGGCGGATGAGCAGTTCTTC. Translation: CAIRGADEQFF.

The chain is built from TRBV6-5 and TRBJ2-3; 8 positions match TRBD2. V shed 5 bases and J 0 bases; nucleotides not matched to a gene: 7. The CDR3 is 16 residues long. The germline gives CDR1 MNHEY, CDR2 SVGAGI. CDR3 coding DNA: TGTGCCAGCAGTAGAGCTAGCGGGCCTAGCACAGATACGCAGTATTTT. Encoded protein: CASSRASGPSTDTQYF.

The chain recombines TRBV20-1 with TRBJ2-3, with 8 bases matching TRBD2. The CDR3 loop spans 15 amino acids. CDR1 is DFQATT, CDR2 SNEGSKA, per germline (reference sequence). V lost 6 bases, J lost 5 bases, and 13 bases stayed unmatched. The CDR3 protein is CSASTLAGYGDTQYF. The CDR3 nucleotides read TGCAGTGCGAGTACCCTAGCGGGCTATGGAGATACGCAGTATTTT.

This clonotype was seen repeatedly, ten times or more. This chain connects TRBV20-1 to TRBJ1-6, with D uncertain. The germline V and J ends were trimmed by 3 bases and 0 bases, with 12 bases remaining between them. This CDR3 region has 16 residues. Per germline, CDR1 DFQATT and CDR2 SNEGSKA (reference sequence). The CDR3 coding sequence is TGCAGTGCTAGTGGGCAGAGCAGCTCCTATAATTCACCCCTCCACTTT. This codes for CSASGQSSSYNSPLHF.

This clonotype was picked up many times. CDR3 sequence: CASSQAGGSSYEQYF. CDR3 nucleotide sequence: TGTGCCAGCAGCCAAGCTGGGGGGAGCTCCTACGAGCAGTACTTC. The gene calls are TRBV21-1 and TRBJ2-7. TRBV21-1 is designated a pseudogene. CDR3 length: 15 residues.

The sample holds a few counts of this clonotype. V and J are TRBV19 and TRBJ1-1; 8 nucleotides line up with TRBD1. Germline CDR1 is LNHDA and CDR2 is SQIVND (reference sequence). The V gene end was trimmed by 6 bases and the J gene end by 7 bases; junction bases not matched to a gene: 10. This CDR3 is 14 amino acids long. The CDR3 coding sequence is TGTGCCAGTAGGTCACGTCAGGGGGCTGGTGAAGCTTTCTTT. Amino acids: CASRSRQGAGEAFF. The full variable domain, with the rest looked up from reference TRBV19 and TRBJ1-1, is DGGITQSPKYLFRKEGQNVTLSCEQNLNHDAMYWYRQDPGQGLRLIYYSQIVNDFQKGDIAEGYSVSREKKESFPLTVTSAQKNPTAFYLCASRSRQGAGEAFFGQGTRLTVV.

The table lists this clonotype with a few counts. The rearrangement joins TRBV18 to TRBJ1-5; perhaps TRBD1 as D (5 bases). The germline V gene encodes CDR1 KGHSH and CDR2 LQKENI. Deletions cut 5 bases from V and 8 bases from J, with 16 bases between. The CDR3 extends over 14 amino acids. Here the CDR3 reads CASSSNGGKEPQHF. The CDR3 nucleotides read TGTGCCAGCTCATCCAATGGGGGGAAGGAGCCCCAGCATTTT.

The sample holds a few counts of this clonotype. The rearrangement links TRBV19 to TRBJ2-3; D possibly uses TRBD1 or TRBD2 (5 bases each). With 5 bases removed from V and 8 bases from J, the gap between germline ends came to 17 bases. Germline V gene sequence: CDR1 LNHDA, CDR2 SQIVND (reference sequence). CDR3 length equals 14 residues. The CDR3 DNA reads TGTGCCAGTAGTCGAAATACCGCAGGGAGTACGCAGTATTTT. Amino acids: CASSRNTAGSTQYF.

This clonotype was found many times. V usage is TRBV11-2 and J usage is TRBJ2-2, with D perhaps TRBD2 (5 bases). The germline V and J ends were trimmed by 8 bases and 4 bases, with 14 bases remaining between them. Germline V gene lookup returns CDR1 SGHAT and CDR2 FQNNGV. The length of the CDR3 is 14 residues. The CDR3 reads CASLDYLGTGELFF. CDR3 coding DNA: TGTGCCAGCCTTGACTACCTCGGCACCGGGGAGCTGTTTTTT.

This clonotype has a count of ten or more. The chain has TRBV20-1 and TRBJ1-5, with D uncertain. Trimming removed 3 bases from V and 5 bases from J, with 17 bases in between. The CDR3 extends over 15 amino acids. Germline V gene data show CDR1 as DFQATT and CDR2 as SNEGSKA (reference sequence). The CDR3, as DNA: TGCAGTGCTAGTGAGGCGGCAACGAAGCATCAGCCCCAGCATTTT. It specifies CSASEAATKHQPQHF.

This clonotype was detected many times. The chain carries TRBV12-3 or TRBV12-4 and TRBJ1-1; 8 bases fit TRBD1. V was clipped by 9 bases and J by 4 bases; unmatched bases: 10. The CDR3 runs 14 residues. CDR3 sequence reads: CASLKGQGATEAFF. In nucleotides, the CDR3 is TGTGCCAGTCTTAAGGGGCAGGGGGCCACTGAAGCTTTCTTT.

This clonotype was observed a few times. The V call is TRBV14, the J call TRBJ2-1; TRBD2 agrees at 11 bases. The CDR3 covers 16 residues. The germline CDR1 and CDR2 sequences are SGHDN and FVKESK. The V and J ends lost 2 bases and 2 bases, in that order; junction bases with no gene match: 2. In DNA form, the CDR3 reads TGTGCCAGCAGCCAACTTAGCGGGGGGGCCTACAATGAGCAGTTCTTC. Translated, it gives CASSQLSGGAYNEQFF.